This entry describes one T cell receptor beta chain. This record belongs to a study of blood T cell repertoires in COVID-19. Study as a whole: COVID-19 samples collected from the United States, Italy and Spain covered acute and convalescent phases. PBMCs, B-cell-depleted T cells, or T cells were the source of the cDNA or gDNA that made up the material.

The germline gives CDR1 KGHSH, CDR2 LQKENI. Between the trimmed V and J ends, which lost 9 bases and 4 bases, there was a span of 15 bases. The length of the CDR3 is 13 residues. Per the original methods: Amplifying reference gene primers gave estimates of nucleated cell counts. The assay was immunoSEQ multiplex PCR, and TCRdb's table has in-frame clones only and misses some. V, J and clone size were drawn from that table, and D and trimming were deduced from the DNA. Altogether approximately 170,000 clones are present, 86% being singletons, with the ten largest covering around 3.5%. The sequenced sample consisted of peripheral blood. This TCR came from a man in his 70s with acute or convalescent COVID-19. The chain employs TRBV18 and TRBJ1-1; no clear D. The CDR3 DNA is TGTGCCAGTACCGGAGGTGGTGGCACTGAAGCTTTCTTT. Translated: CASTGGGGTEAFF.